In this sample, the clone carrying this TCR beta chain turned up many times. The antigen is not known. Authors of the study amplified TCR beta CDR3 regions from RNA transcripts. The TCR CDR3 first-round RT-PCR relied on the HTBI primer set. TCRdb reprocessed the multiplex PCR reads via MiXCR and lists one record per CDR3 protein. The sample carries roughly 380,000 distinct CDR3 sequences, approximately 13% recorded once. This entry comes from a study of T cells in Graves' hyperthyroidism and ophthalmopathy. Study-wide findings and caveats: A model of 13 V-J features distinguished ophthalmopathy from stable hyperthyroidism. Most expanded thyroid clonotypes above 0.001 recurred in blood.

With 3 bases clipped from V and 5 bases from J, the junction kept 8 bases outside the gene matches. This CDR3 region has 15 residues. Input material: blood. The chain recombines TRBV12-3 or TRBV12-4 with TRBJ2-5, with 8 bases lining up with TRBD2. The source is a man younger than 40 with Graves' hyperthyroidism that later progressed to Graves' ophthalmopathy. The CDR3 region is CASSFFGGGYETQYF. The CDR3 region has the DNA TGTGCCAGCAGTTTTTTTGGCGGGGGGTACGAGACCCAGTACTTC.